A selection of T cell receptor beta chains follows, all from one sample in a study of long-term antiretroviral therapy in people with HIV. Here immunoSEQ multiplex PCR was the method, and the copy in TCRdb shows in-frame clones only, minus some. The top ten clones hold roughly 3.5% of a sample with 30,000 to 40,000 clones, 94% of them seen once. This sample comprised unsorted PBMCs, obtained around 5 years after starting antiretroviral therapy. These receptors all come from a woman aged 45-59 years with HIV. CDR3s include the opening cysteine and the closing phenylalanine or tryptophan. D genes are given only for firm matches. Rows may omit the clone size; those that give it use once, few, many or a size class.

size: NA; V: TRBV4-1; J: TRBJ2-7; D: TRBD1; DNA: TGCGCCAGCAGCCGACCTCGAGGGGGCGAGTGGCTCGAGCAGTACTTC; CDR3: CASSRPRGGEWLEQYF
size: NA; V: TRBV25-1; J: TRBJ1-5; D: NA; DNA: TGTGCCAGCAGTCGGTATAGCAATCAGCCCCAGCATTTT; CDR3: CASSRYSNQPQHF
size: NA; V: TRBV11-2; J: TRBJ1-1; D: NA; DNA: TGTGCCAGCAGCTTAGATCGGGGGGGTTCAGTGGCCAGGAACACTGAAGCTTTCTTT; CDR3: CASSLDRGGSVARNTEAFF
size: NA; V: TRBV29-1; J: TRBJ2-1; D: NA; DNA: TGCAGCGTTGGCCCTAGCGACTACAACAATGAGCAGTTCTTC; CDR3: CSVGPSDYNNEQFF
size: once; V: TRBV2; J: TRBJ2-3; D: NA; DNA: TGTGCCACGGCGACTCGGCCAGATACGCAGTATTTT; CDR3: CATATRPDTQYF
size: NA; V: TRBV9; J: TRBJ2-3; D: NA; DNA: TGTGCCAGCAGCGTAGCGGGGGGCCTTGATACGCAGTATTTT; CDR3: CASSVAGGLDTQYF
size: once; V: TRBV6-5; J: TRBJ1-1; D: NA; DNA: TGTGCCAGCAGTTACGGTGGAGGGGTTAACACTGAAGCTTTCTTT; CDR3: CASSYGGGVNTEAFF
size: NA; V: TRBV5-1; J: TRBJ1-3; D: NA; DNA: TGCGCCAGCAGCTTGATTGGACCTTATGGAAACACCATATATTTT; CDR3: CASSLIGPYGNTIYF
size: NA; V: TRBV5-8; J: TRBJ1-2; D: NA; DNA: TGTGCCAGCAGCCCGGTCGATTCTAACTATGGCTACACCTTC; CDR3: CASSPVDSNYGYTF
size: once; V: TRBV5-4; J: TRBJ2-3; D: TRBD2; DNA: TGTGCCAGCAGCGGACTAGCGGGGGGCGGCACAGATACGCAGTATTTT; CDR3: CASSGLAGGGTDTQYF
size: NA; V: TRBV5-4; J: TRBJ2-3; D: NA; DNA: TGTGCCAGCAGCTTAGGTGGGGGCCCCTCTAGCACAGATACGCAGTATTTT; CDR3: CASSLGGGPSSTDTQYF
size: NA; V: TRBV7-3; J: TRBJ2-6; D: TRBD1; DNA: TGTGCCAGCACCCGGGACAGGACTGGGGCCAACGTCCTGACTTTC; CDR3: CASTRDRTGANVLTF
size: NA; V: TRBV12-5; J: TRBJ1-6; D: NA; DNA: TGTGCTAGTGGTTTGAACCAGGGCGATAATTCACCCCTCCACTTT; CDR3: CASGLNQGDNSPLHF
size: once; V: TRBV7-9; J: TRBJ1-3; D: TRBD1; DNA: TGTGCCAGCAGCTCCGGACAGGCTGGAAACACCATATATTTT; CDR3: CASSSGQAGNTIYF
size: NA; V: TRBV30; J: TRBJ1-4; D: TRBD1; DNA: TGTGCCTGGGGGACAGGGCTGATGGAAAAACTGTTTTTT; CDR3: CAWGTGLMEKLFF
size: once; V: TRBV2; J: TRBJ1-2; D: NA; DNA: TGTGCCAGCGGGGGGGGGCACCGGGACGGCTACACCTTC; CDR3: CASGGGHRDGYTF
size: NA; V: TRBV10-2; J: TRBJ2-5; D: TRBD2; DNA: TGCGCCAGCAGTGACTCAATCCGGGGGGAAGAGACCCAGTACTTC; CDR3: CASSDSIRGEETQYF
size: once; V: TRBV18; J: TRBJ1-5; D: NA; DNA: TGTGCCAGCTCACCGACTGCCAATAATCAGCCCCAGCATTTT; CDR3: CASSPTANNQPQHF
size: NA; V: TRBV11-2; J: TRBJ2-7; D: TRBD1; DNA: TGTGCCAGCAGCTTAGATCGGGACAGCCACGAGCAGTACTTC; CDR3: CASSLDRDSHEQYF
size: NA; V: TRBV19; J: TRBJ1-5; D: NA; DNA: TGTGCCAGTAGTATGGGGCAGGGAAATCAGCCCCAGCATTTT; CDR3: CASSMGQGNQPQHF
size: NA; V: TRBV5-1; J: TRBJ2-1; D: TRBD2; DNA: TGCGCCAGCAGCTTAGCGGGGGGGAGCTCCTACAATGAGCAGTTCTTC; CDR3: CASSLAGGSSYNEQFF
size: NA; V: TRBV5-1; J: TRBJ2-2; D: NA; DNA: TGCGCCAGCAGCCTAACGACAGGAGGCGGCACCGGGGAGCTGTTTTTT; CDR3: CASSLTTGGGTGELFF
size: NA; V: TRBV5-1; J: TRBJ2-1; D: TRBD1; DNA: TGCGCCAGCAGCGCCCAGACAGGGAGATCCTACAATGAGCAGTTCTTC; CDR3: CASSAQTGRSYNEQFF
size: once; V: TRBV19; J: TRBJ1-5; D: TRBD1; DNA: TGTGCCAGCTATGACCTGGGACAGGGGGCGAATCAGCCCCAGCATTTT; CDR3: CASYDLGQGANQPQHF
size: NA; V: TRBV7-9; J: TRBJ1-1; D: NA; DNA: TGTGCCAGCAGCTTAGAAGGGAACACTGAAGCTTTCTTT; CDR3: CASSLEGNTEAFF
size: NA; V: TRBV29-1; J: TRBJ1-5; D: NA; DNA: TGCAGCGTTCAGGGGCAAGGCAATCAGCCCCAGCATTTT; CDR3: CSVQGQGNQPQHF
size: NA; V: TRBV27; J: TRBJ2-2; D: NA; DNA: TGTGCCAGCACTCTTGGGGGAAACAGGGCCTCCGGGGAGCTGTTTTTT; CDR3: CASTLGGNRASGELFF
size: NA; V: TRBV6-5; J: TRBJ1-5; D: NA; DNA: TGTGCCAGCAGTCCAGGGCTTAGCAATCAGCCCCAGCATTTT; CDR3: CASSPGLSNQPQHF
size: NA; V: TRBV19; J: TRBJ2-1; D: NA; DNA: TGTGCCAGTAGTAATCTCGGGGGGCCCGGTGAGCAGTTCTTC; CDR3: CASSNLGGPGEQFF
size: NA; V: TRBV2; J: TRBJ1-2; D: NA; DNA: TGTGCCAGCAGCTTAAGACAGAGCTATGGCTACACCTTC; CDR3: CASSLRQSYGYTF
size: NA; V: TRBV13; J: TRBJ2-3; D: TRBD2; DNA: TGTGCCAGCAGCTGGGGACTAGATAGCACAGATACGCAGTATTTT; CDR3: CASSWGLDSTDTQYF
size: NA; V: TRBV11-3; J: TRBJ1-1; D: TRBD1; DNA: TGTGCCAGCAGCCCCGGGGGACAGGGGAACACTGAAGCTTTCTTT; CDR3: CASSPGGQGNTEAFF
size: NA; V: TRBV5-5; J: TRBJ1-2; D: NA; DNA: TGTGCCAGCAGCCAGGACCTAAACTATGGCTACACCTTC; CDR3: CASSQDLNYGYTF
size: once; V: TRBV7-9; J: TRBJ1-1; D: NA; DNA: TGTGCCAGCAGCTCCCCTTCCCCCTACTTGAGTATGAACACTGAAGCTTTCTTT; CDR3: CASSSPSPYLSMNTEAFF
size: NA; V: TRBV7-2; J: TRBJ2-5; D: TRBD2; DNA: TGTGCCAGCAGCTTAACTAGCGGGGGCGGGTGGACCCAGTACTTC; CDR3: CASSLTSGGGWTQYF
size: NA; V: TRBV9; J: TRBJ2-3; D: NA; DNA: TGTGCCAGCAGCGTAGCTCAGCGCACAGATACGCAGTATTTT; CDR3: CASSVAQRTDTQYF
size: NA; V: TRBV5-1; J: TRBJ2-7; D: NA; DNA: TGCGCCAGCAGCTTGAGCCCCCCCCGGCGGTCAGTATCCGAGCAGTACTTC; CDR3: CASSLSPPRRSVSEQYF
size: NA; V: TRBV5-1; J: TRBJ1-1; D: TRBD1; DNA: TGCGCCAGCAAAAAGGGGGCGGACACTGAAGCTTTCTTT; CDR3: CASKKGADTEAFF
size: NA; V: TRBV9; J: TRBJ1-6; D: NA; DNA: TGTGCCAGCAGCGATGAGGGGGGTTATAATTCACCCCTCCACTTT; CDR3: CASSDEGGYNSPLHF
size: NA; V: TRBV9; J: TRBJ2-3; D: NA; DNA: TGTGCCAGCAGCCTCCGTCCCGGGACTTTTTCTAGCACAGATACGCAGTATTTT; CDR3: CASSLRPGTFSSTDTQYF
size: NA; V: TRBV30; J: TRBJ2-2; D: NA; DNA: TGTGCCTGGAGTCTTGGGAACACCGGGGAGCTGTTTTTT; CDR3: CAWSLGNTGELFF
size: NA; V: TRBV7-8; J: TRBJ1-1; D: TRBD1; DNA: TGTGCCAGCAGCTTAAGCACTCGGGACAGGGCAAGCACTGAAGCTTTCTTT; CDR3: CASSLSTRDRASTEAFF
size: NA; V: TRBV6-6; J: TRBJ1-4; D: NA; DNA: TGTGCCAGCAGTTACGGGACAACTAATGAAAAACTGTTTTTT; CDR3: CASSYGTTNEKLFF
size: few; V: TRBV7-9; J: TRBJ1-6; D: TRBD1; DNA: TGTGCCAGCAGCTTAGTGGGACAGGGAAATTCACCCCTCCACTTT; CDR3: CASSLVGQGNSPLHF
size: NA; V: TRBV30; J: TRBJ2-3; D: NA; DNA: TGTGCCTGGACTCCGGGGGTTGGTACAGATACGCAGTATTTT; CDR3: CAWTPGVGTDTQYF
size: NA; V: TRBV7-2; J: TRBJ1-3; D: TRBD1; DNA: TGTGCCAGCAGCTTAGTGGCGTCGGGACAGCCCTCTGGAAACACCATATATTTT; CDR3: CASSLVASGQPSGNTIYF
size: NA; V: TRBV29-1; J: TRBJ2-5; D: NA; DNA: TGCAGCGTTGATGGGACTCTGCGAGAGACCCAGTACTTC; CDR3: CSVDGTLRETQYF
size: once; V: TRBV5-1; J: TRBJ1-5; D: TRBD1; DNA: TGCGCCAGCAGCTTGGGGGGACAGGGCTCTCAGCCCCAGCATTTT; CDR3: CASSLGGQGSQPQHF
size: NA; V: TRBV4-2; J: TRBJ2-5; D: TRBD1; DNA: TGTGCCAGCAGCCCCCACCGGGACAGGGTGGAGACCCAGTACTTC; CDR3: CASSPHRDRVETQYF
size: NA; V: TRBV7-3; J: TRBJ2-1; D: NA; DNA: TGTGCCAGCAGCTTTGGCGGCTCCTACAATGAGCAGTTCTTC; CDR3: CASSFGGSYNEQFF
size: NA; V: TRBV5-1; J: TRBJ2-7; D: TRBD1; DNA: TGCGCCAGCAGCTGGACAGGGAACGCCTACGAGCAGTACTTC; CDR3: CASSWTGNAYEQYF
size: NA; V: TRBV7-6; J: TRBJ1-2; D: NA; DNA: TGTGCCAGCAGCCCCCAGGAAGGGTTGGCTGGCTACACCTTC; CDR3: CASSPQEGLAGYTF
size: NA; V: TRBV7-6; J: TRBJ2-5; D: NA; DNA: TGTGCCAGCAGCTCACAAGAGACCCAGTACTTC; CDR3: CASSSQETQYF
size: NA; V: TRBV6-5; J: TRBJ1-6; D: TRBD1; DNA: TGTGCCAGCAGTCGTGGACAGGCTAATTCACCCCTCCACTTT; CDR3: CASSRGQANSPLHF
size: NA; V: TRBV11-1; J: TRBJ1-2; D: TRBD1; DNA: TGTGCCAGCAGCCGAAGTTTGACAGGGAACGGCTACACCTTC; CDR3: CASSRSLTGNGYTF